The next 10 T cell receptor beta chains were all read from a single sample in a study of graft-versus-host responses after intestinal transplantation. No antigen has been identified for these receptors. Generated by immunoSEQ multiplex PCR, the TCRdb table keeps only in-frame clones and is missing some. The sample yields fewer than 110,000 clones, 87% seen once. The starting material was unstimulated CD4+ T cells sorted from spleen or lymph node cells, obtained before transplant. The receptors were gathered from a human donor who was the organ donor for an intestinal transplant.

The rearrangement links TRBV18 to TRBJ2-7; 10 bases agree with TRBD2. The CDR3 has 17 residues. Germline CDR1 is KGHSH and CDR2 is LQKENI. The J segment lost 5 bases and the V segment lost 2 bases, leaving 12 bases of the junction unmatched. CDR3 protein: CASSPYLSGRAHDEQYF. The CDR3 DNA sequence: TGTGCCAGCTCACCATACCTCAGCGGGAGGGCCCACGACGAGCAGTACTTC.

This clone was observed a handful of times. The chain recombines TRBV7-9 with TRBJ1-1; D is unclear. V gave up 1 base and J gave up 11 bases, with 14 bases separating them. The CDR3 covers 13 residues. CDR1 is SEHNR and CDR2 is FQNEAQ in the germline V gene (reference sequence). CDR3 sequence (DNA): TGTGCCAGCAGCTTAGAAGGCGGCATTAGCGCTTTCTTT. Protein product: CASSLEGGISAFF.

The CDR3, as DNA: TGTGCCAGCAGCTCAACAGGGTCAGATACGCAGTATTTT. This translates into CASSSTGSDTQYF. J is TRBJ2-3 and V is TRBV11-1, with TRBD1 as a possible D gene (6 bases). The germline CDR1 and CDR2 sequences are SGHAT and FQDESV (reference sequence). The CDR3 consists of 13 residues. V lost 4 bases and J lost 4, with 9 bases in between. The whole variable domain, remainder taken from reference TRBV11-1 and TRBJ2-3, is EAEVAQSPRYKITEKSQAVAFWCDPISGHATLYWYRQILGQGPELLVQFQDESVVDDSQLPKDRFSAERLKGVDSTLKIQPAELGDSAMYLCASSSTGSDTQYFGPGTRLTVL.

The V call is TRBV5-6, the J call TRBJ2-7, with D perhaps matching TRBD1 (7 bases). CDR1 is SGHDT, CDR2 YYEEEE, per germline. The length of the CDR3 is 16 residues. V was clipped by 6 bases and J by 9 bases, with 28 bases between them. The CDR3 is CASIRSNRGRIGGQYF. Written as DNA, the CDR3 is TGTGCCAGCATCCGTTCCAACAGGGGACGCATCGGGGGGCAGTACTTC.

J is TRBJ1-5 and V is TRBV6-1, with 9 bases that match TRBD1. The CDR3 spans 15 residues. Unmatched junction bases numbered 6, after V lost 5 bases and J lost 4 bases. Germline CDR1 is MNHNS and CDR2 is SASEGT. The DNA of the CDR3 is TGTGCCAGCAGTACTTCCGGGACAGGGAATCAGCCCCAGCATTTT. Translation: CASSTSGTGNQPQHF.

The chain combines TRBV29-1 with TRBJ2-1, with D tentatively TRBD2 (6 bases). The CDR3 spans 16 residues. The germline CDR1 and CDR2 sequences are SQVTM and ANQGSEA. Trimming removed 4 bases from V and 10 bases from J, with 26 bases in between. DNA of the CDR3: TGCAGCGTTGCGGGTTTAGGGACTCTGCCGGGTCCGGAGCAGTTCTTC. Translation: CSVAGLGTLPGPEQFF.

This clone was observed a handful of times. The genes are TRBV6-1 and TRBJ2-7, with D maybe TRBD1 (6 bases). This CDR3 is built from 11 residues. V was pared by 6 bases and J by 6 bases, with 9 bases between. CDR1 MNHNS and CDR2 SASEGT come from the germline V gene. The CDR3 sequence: CASRTGFEQYF. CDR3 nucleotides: TGTGCCAGCAGAACAGGGTTCGAGCAGTACTTC.

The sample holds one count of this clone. The CDR3 nucleotides are TGTGCCAGCTCACCACCTCGGTCAGGCTTCTCTGGAAACACCATATATTTT. Translated, it gives CASSPPRSGFSGNTIYF. The V and J genes are TRBV18 and TRBJ1-3; D is ambiguous. The germline V gene has CDR1 KGHSH and CDR2 LQKENI. The V end was cut by 0 bases, the J end by 0 bases, with 12 bases between. The length of the CDR3 is 17 residues.

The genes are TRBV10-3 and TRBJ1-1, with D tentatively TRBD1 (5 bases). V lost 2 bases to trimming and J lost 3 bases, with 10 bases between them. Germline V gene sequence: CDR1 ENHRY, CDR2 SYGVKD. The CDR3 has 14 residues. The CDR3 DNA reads TGTGCCATCAGTGAGGGAGGGGCCGACACTGAAGCTTTCTTT. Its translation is CAISEGGADTEAFF.

The CDR3 sequence: CASSSRGVSSTDTQYF. The CDR3 nucleotides are TGTGCCAGCAGCTCGAGAGGAGTTTCTAGCACAGATACGCAGTATTTT. The chain has TRBV7-3 and TRBJ2-3; D remains unclear. CDR1 is SGHTA and CDR2 is FQGTGA in the germline V gene. The CDR3 is 16 amino acids. V was cut by 4 bases and J by 0 bases, with 14 bases left in between.